These T cell receptor beta chains were read from a single sample in a study of shared clonotypes between healthy human individuals. The protocol was immunoSEQ multiplex PCR, while the TCRdb copy is restricted to in-frame clones and leaves out a portion. The profile shows about half a million clones, over 60% of them singletons. Sequencing was performed on PBMCs. These receptors came from a woman between 35 and 50 years old in good health. Some clones in this sample may be carry-over from other donors' samples. Each CDR3 is given without its conserved first and last residue. The D gene is left open where the match is weak.

CDR3 length | D gene | J gene | V gene | CDR3 protein
10 | TRBD2 | . | TRBV2 | ASGGLAGEQY
10 | . | TRBJ1-1 | TRBV29-1 | SVDLGGTEAF
13 | . | TRBJ2-5 | TRBV4-1 | ASSQDSRNQETQY
11 | . | TRBJ2-5 | TRBV29-1 | SVEGRAQETQY
12 | . | . | TRBV29-1 | SVRTVRTFYEQY
11 | . | TRBJ1-4 | TRBV27 | ASRGGPSEKLF
13 | . | TRBJ2-2 | TRBV6-4 | ASSVQAEGTGELF
14 | TRBD2 | TRBJ2-1 | TRBV29-1 | SVEPFGLAGTYEQF
13 | TRBD2 | TRBJ2-1 | TRBV5-4 | ASSLGLADYNEQF
14 | TRBD2 | TRBJ2-7 | TRBV6-4 | ASSVLAGHLSYEQY
10 | . | TRBJ2-7 | TRBV29-1 | SAKGEFHEQY
13 | TRBD1 | TRBJ2-2 | TRBV30 | AWRAGTGEAGELF
12 | . | TRBJ2-5 | TRBV29-1 | SVDKGRVQETQY
13 | TRBD2 | TRBJ2-7 | TRBV6-5 | ASSYGGGSMYEQY
11 | . | TRBJ2-7 | TRBV7-9 | ASSLGRSYEQY
13 | TRBD1 | . | TRBV18 | ASSPTRTGGTEQY
12 | TRBD1 | TRBJ2-7 | TRBV5-1 | ASSGRDSSYEQY
14 | TRBD1 | TRBJ2-1 | TRBV23-1 | ASSPGGQGAYNEQF
11 | . | TRBJ1-4 | TRBV28 | ASSLGQLEKLF
13 | TRBD1 | TRBJ2-3 | TRBV13 | ASRPGQGVIDTQY
13 | TRBD2 | TRBJ2-3 | TRBV7-3 | ASLGTSGRPDTQY
13 | TRBD2 | TRBJ2-7 | TRBV27 | ASSSPGTNSYEQY
9 | . | TRBJ2-1 | TRBV19 | ATGPYNEQF
11 | . | TRBJ2-7 | TRBV18 | ASCRDNVYEQY
10 | . | TRBJ2-3 | TRBV2 | ASHTLPDTQY
14 | TRBD1 | TRBJ2-7 | TRBV10-1 | ASRATGTGDSYEQY
12 | . | TRBJ2-7 | TRBV7-2 | ASSLDGQSYEQY
11 | . | TRBJ2-7 | TRBV28 | ASRSTVSYEQY
13 | TRBD2 | TRBJ2-7 | TRBV6-5 | ATGLAGGSSYEQY
13 | TRBD1 | TRBJ1-4 | TRBV7-9 | ASSLQGAWGEKLF
14 | TRBD1 | TRBJ1-1 | TRBV6-4 | ASSESTGGEYTEAF
12 | . | TRBJ2-7 | TRBV19 | ASSIQKGAYEQY
13 | TRBD1 | TRBJ2-7 | TRBV28 | ASSPEDRDLGEQY
14 | TRBD2 | TRBJ2-1 | TRBV11-3 | ASSPRTSGAYNEQF
14 | TRBD2 | TRBJ2-7 | TRBV11-3 | ASSLGGAGGSYEQY
13 | . | TRBJ2-3 | TRBV5-1 | ASRTTGGGADTQY
12 | . | TRBJ1-2 | TRBV7-2 | ASSLLGSNYGYT
13 | . | TRBJ1-2 | TRBV14 | ASSQVGGADYGYT
11 | . | TRBJ2-2 | TRBV28 | ASSLDLHGELF
12 | . | TRBJ2-1 | TRBV5-1 | ASSLATNGDEQF
9 | . | TRBJ1-4 | TRBV5-6 | ASSLGEKLF
13 | TRBD1 | TRBJ2-3 | TRBV28 | ASTEGTGRTDTQY
15 | TRBD2 | TRBJ2-1 | TRBV4-2 | ASSQEGAGGPSDEQF
12 | TRBD1 | TRBJ1-1 | TRBV30 | AWRADRGLTEAF